This T cell receptor (beta chain) was sequenced for a study of blood T cell repertoires in COVID-19 (TCRdb year 2020). With respect to the entire study: Collaborator samples came from the United States, Italy and Spain and covered acute and convalescent phases of COVID-19. The material from the prospective study consisted of cDNA or gDNA derived from T cells, B-cell-depleted T cells, or PBMCs. Subjects who had been exposed to COVID-19, were actively infected with it, or had recovered from it provided the deeply sampled blood TCRbeta repertoires that made up the dataset. The repertoires were released in a freely available public database intended as a resource for research on the immune response to SARS-CoV-2. The samples were drawn from the first 160 participants of the ongoing ImmuneRACE study and from over 950 subjects provided by 6 global collaborators. Nearly every sample came with metadata listing a de-identified subject ID, COVID-19 status, age in years and sex. Where HLA class I and class II types were available, the types were taken from metadata supplied by the sample provider, not from assay-based typing. Here is what the overall study found, with its caveats: Clinical and demographic metadata were provided uncurated, with the amount varying by source and participant.

One collaborating source in Seattle enrolled patients while the patients were actively infected and followed the patients over time throughout the course of disease. Whole blood was collected in K2EDTA tubes by collaborating institutions according to the institutions' own protocols. For TCRbeta analysis, collaborators shipped samples as frozen whole blood, isolated PBMCs, or DNA extracted from either of those sample types. The immunoSEQ Assay, a bias-controlled multiplex PCR, was used to amplify TCRbeta CDR3 regions from genomic DNA. As for the original processing: Within the assay, amplification of reference gene primers was used to estimate how many nucleated cells each sample contained. To quantify the absolute abundance of each unique TCRbeta CDR3 rearrangement, sequence reads were collapsed and filtered. For each sample, productive Simpson clonality was calculated by taking the square root of Simpson's diversity index across productive rearrangements. The clones in this table, taken by TCRdb from immuneACCESS, are in-frame only. Not every clone is retained; where verified, under half of the shortfall comes from an unresolved V gene, and the cause of the rest is unknown. V, J and clone size are those of that table, while D and trimming were read from the DNA. The sample yields some 390,000 clones; 89% were counted once. The ten largest make up roughly 1.4% of the sample.

Of note for this clone: Which antigen it targets is not known. Base qualities are not recorded, but no much larger clone differs from it by a single base.

This sequence originates from a woman between 40 and 55 years old with COVID-19, enrolled during active disease. The sample comprised peripheral blood.

The CDR3 amino acid sequence is: CASRQSGARGLFF. The DNA reads as follows: TGCGCCAGCAGGCAAAGTGGGGCTAGGGGACTGTTTTTT. The chain employs TRBV10-1 and TRBJ1-4; possibly the D gene is TRBD1, per 5 matching bases. Taken from cysteine to phenylalanine, the CDR3 has 13 residues. Only the CDR3 region is kept as DNA, spanning 39 bases read in frame from base 1. The germline V gene (reference sequence) yields WNHNN for CDR1 and SYGVQD for CDR2. Trimming takes 6 bases from V and 13 bases from J, and the germline ends sit 18 bases apart.